This entry lists 15 T cell receptor beta chains sequenced from one sample in a study of human T cells and chemical hapten exposure. Time point given: healthy volunteer bleed at 6 weeks. It was unfractionated whole blood from which total RNA was extracted. Using its own MiXCR run on the RACE reads, TCRdb lists one record per CDR3 protein. The table has more than 75,000 distinct CDR3 sequences, 8.6% seen once. Sequences were obtained from whole blood. These receptors all come from a male donor in good health. Some clones in this sample may be carry-over from other donors' samples.

This clonotype was seen many times. The rearrangement uses TRBV29-1 and TRBJ1-2, with 9 bases aligning to TRBD1. The CDR3 extends over 14 amino acids. Germline CDR1 and CDR2: SQVTM and ANQGSEA. Unmatched junction bases numbered 9, after V lost 7 bases and J lost 3 bases. CDR3 loop: CSARAQGAHYGYTF. The CDR3 nucleotides read TGCAGCGCCCGTGCACAGGGGGCGCACTATGGCTACACCTTC.

The chain has TRBV10-3 and TRBJ2-7; either TRBD1 or TRBD2 may fit D (5 bases each). The V end was cut by 6 bases, the J end by 0 bases, with 18 bases between. CDR3 length: 16 residues. Looked up from germline, CDR1 is ENHRY and CDR2 is SYGVKD. The CDR3 DNA reads as TGTGCCATCAGCGTCCCCCCCGGGACGGGCTCCTACGAGCAGTACTTC. Its protein product is CAISVPPGTGSYEQYF.

The chain recombines TRBV27 with TRBJ2-3, with D unclear. The germline V and J ends were trimmed by 6 bases and 1 base, with 11 bases remaining between them. CDR3 size: 14 residues. Germline CDR1 and CDR2: MNHEY and SMNVEV (reference sequence). This CDR3 reads CASSPPFRTDTQYF. The CDR3 coding sequence is TGTGCCAGCAGCCCCCCTTTTCGCACAGATACGCAGTATTTT.

The J gene is TRBJ1-1, the V gene TRBV12-3 or TRBV12-4; 8 bases line up with TRBD1. The CDR3 runs 15 residues. V lost 6 bases and J lost 3; bases outside the gene matches: 9. As DNA, the CDR3 is TGTGCCAGCAGATCAGGGGGCCAGAGGTACACTGAAGCTTTCTTT. It specifies CASRSGGQRYTEAFF.

Only a few counts were recorded for this clonotype. The rearrangement uses TRBV4-2 and TRBJ2-5; D unresolved. This CDR3 has 14 residues. From germline, CDR1 is LGHNA and CDR2 YNFKEQ. Between the trimmed V and J ends, which lost 4 bases and 4 bases, there was a span of 13 bases. CDR3 nucleotide sequence: TGTGCCAGCAGCCGACCTGTTACTTCAGAGACCCAGTACTTC. Translated: CASSRPVTSETQYF.

The chain couples TRBV9 to TRBJ2-3; 9 nucleotides line up with TRBD1. The CDR3 runs to 16 residues. CDR1 SGDLS and CDR2 YYNGEE come from the germline V gene. J gave up 2 bases and V 3 bases, and 7 bases lay outside the gene matches. The CDR3 nucleotides read TGTGCCAGCAGCGCGTCCACAGGGGGCGTCACAGATACGCAGTATTTT. Protein sequence: CASSASTGGVTDTQYF.

This clonotype was recorded at least ten times. The chain has TRBV5-1 and TRBJ2-2; D is unresolved. The CDR3 runs to 12 residues. Germline CDR1 and CDR2: SGHRS and YFSETQ. V was cut by 4 bases and J by 1 base, with 2 bases left in between. In nucleotides, the CDR3 is TGCGCCAGCAGCCTGAACACCGGGGAGCTGTTTTTT. It encodes CASSLNTGELFF.

This clonotype was detected a few times. The chain links TRBV7-6 to TRBJ2-7; the D gene is possibly TRBD2 (5 bases). Germline lookup yields CDR1 SGHVS and CDR2 FNYEAQ. The V end was cut by 5 bases, the J end by 0 bases, with 14 bases between. CDR3 length: 15 residues. For the CDR3, the DNA is TGTGCCAGCAGCATTAGCCGGGGTAGCTCCTACGAGCAGTACTTC. It encodes CASSISRGSSYEQYF.

In this sample, this clonotype turned up a few times. The V call is TRBV12-3 or TRBV12-4, the J call TRBJ2-1; TRBD2 matches 9 bases. With V trimmed by 6 bases and J by 0 bases, 12 bases remained unmatched. This CDR3 comprises 18 residues. The chain's CDR3 is CASSWGLAGPRSYNEQFF. Written as DNA, the CDR3 is TGTGCCAGCAGCTGGGGGCTAGCGGGGCCTCGCTCCTACAATGAGCAGTTCTTC.

This clonotype was found a few times. The V call is TRBV18, the J call TRBJ2-3; TRBD1 is a possible D gene (5 bases). Germline V gene data show CDR1 as KGHSH and CDR2 as LQKENI. This CDR3 region has 14 residues. The V end lost 1 base, the J end lost 4 bases, and 9 bases lay between the germline ends. This chain's CDR3 is CASSPQGNSDTQYF. CDR3 in DNA: TGTGCCAGCTCACCACAGGGGAATTCAGATACGCAGTATTTT.

This clonotype was seen only a few times. The chain carries TRBV12-3 or TRBV12-4 and TRBJ2-1; D is possibly TRBD2 (6 bases). V shed 7 bases and J shed 3 bases, with 19 bases lying between them. CDR3 length equals 16 residues. The CDR3 bases are TGTGCCAGCACCACTACGGTGGGGGGTCTCTACAATGAGCAGTTCTTC. Translated, it gives CASTTTVGGLYNEQFF.

The chain couples TRBV28 to TRBJ1-1, with no clear D. Trimming removed 6 bases at V and 4 bases at J, with 15 bases between. The CDR3 runs to 14 residues. Germline loops: CDR1 MDHEN, CDR2 SYDVKM. The CDR3, as DNA: TGTGCCAGCAGCCAGACCTGGGAGAGCACTGAAGCTTTCTTT. Translation gives CASSQTWESTEAFF.

V usage is TRBV29-1 and J usage is TRBJ1-4; D is unclear. The CDR3 runs to 12 residues. Germline values: CDR1 SQVTM, CDR2 ANQGSEA. The germline V and J ends were trimmed by 0 bases and 14 bases, with 13 bases remaining between them. The CDR3 spells CSVEDRQDELFF. CDR3 sequence (DNA): TGCAGCGTTGAAGATAGGCAGGACGAGCTGTTTTTT.

DNA for the CDR3: TGTGCCAGCAGCTCAGACCAAAGCACAGATACGCAGTATTTT. It specifies CASSSDQSTDTQYF. The chain recombines TRBV11-2 with TRBJ2-3; D is unresolved. Trimming cost V 4 bases and J 0 bases, with 8 bases left between them. This CDR3 comprises 14 residues. Looked up from germline, CDR1 is SGHAT and CDR2 is FQNNGV.

This clonotype was observed many times. The chain joins TRBV27 to TRBJ2-4, with 8 bases aligning to TRBD1. CDR1 MNHEY and CDR2 SMNVEV come from the germline V gene (reference sequence). CDR3 length equals 14 residues. V shed 5 bases, J shed 3 bases, and the junction held 3 bases outside the gene matches. CDR3 sequence (DNA): TGTGCCAGCAGTCGGACAGGGTTCAAAAACATTCAGTACTTC. Encoded protein: CASSRTGFKNIQYF.